Listed below are T cell receptor beta chains from one sample, sequenced in a study of cytomegalovirus exposure and HLA in healthy donors. The data were produced by immunoSEQ multiplex PCR, yet TCRdb's version contains in-frame clones alone and is incomplete. The repertoire includes 150,000 to 200,000 clones, 80% to 85% of them detected once, and roughly 4.3% sits in the top ten. Sequences were obtained from PBMCs. The receptors derive from a middle-aged man in good health and CMV-seropositive. CDR3s include the opening cysteine and the closing phenylalanine or tryptophan. The order of the fields is J gene, clone size, V gene, D gene, CDR3 protein, CDR3 DNA. The D gene is left open where the match is weak. Only some rows state a clone size, as once, few, many or a class for expanded clones.

>TRBJ2-3|-|TRBV11-2|TRBD2
CASRGLLNTDTQYF
TGTGCCAGCAGGGGACTACTAAACACAGATACGCAGTATTTT
>TRBJ2-7|-|TRBV21-1|-
CASSKKTLWGPGGNYEQYF
TGTGCCAGCAGCAAGAAAACCCTGTGGGGCCCCGGTGGTAACTACGAGCAGTACTTC
>TRBJ2-7|-|TRBV7-9|-
CASSLPVLGGASYEQYF
TGTGCCAGCAGCTTACCCGTTCTTGGGGGCGCCTCATACGAGCAGTACTTC
>TRBJ2-7|-|TRBV6-4|TRBD1
CASSDSGHVTGVSYEQYF
TGTGCCAGCAGTGACTCTGGTCACGTGACAGGGGTCTCCTACGAGCAGTACTTC
>TRBJ2-2|-|TRBV10-1|TRBD1
CASSETGGGTGELFF
TGCGCCAGCAGTGAGACAGGGGGCGGCACCGGGGAGCTGTTTTTT
>TRBJ1-1|-|TRBV11-1|-
CASSLDVAVQGTEAFF
TGTGCCAGCAGCTTAGATGTGGCCGTCCAGGGCACTGAAGCTTTCTTT
>TRBJ2-7|few|TRBV7-2|-
CASSSYRSTYEQYF
TGTGCCAGCAGCTCCTACAGGTCCACCTACGAGCAGTACTTC
>TRBJ2-2|-|TRBV4-3|-
CASSQVLLESINTGELFF
TGCGCCAGCAGCCAAGTCCTTCTAGAGAGCATAAACACCGGGGAGCTGTTTTTT
>TRBJ2-5|-|TRBV5-6|TRBD2
CASSPGRRGGETQYF
TGTGCCAGCAGCCCCGGTCGGCGGGGAGGGGAGACCCAGTACTTC
>TRBJ1-4|-|TRBV6-5|TRBD1
CASRGTGGFNEKLFF
TGTGCCAGCAGGGGGACAGGGGGCTTTAATGAAAAACTGTTTTTT
>TRBJ2-7|-|TRBV6-5|TRBD1
CASSRQGYEQYF
TGTGCCAGCAGTCGACAGGGTTACGAGCAGTACTTC
>TRBJ2-7|-|TRBV5-1|-
CASSFGGGDYEQYF
TGCGCCAGCAGCTTTGGGGGAGGCGACTACGAGCAGTACTTC
>TRBJ2-3|-|TRBV7-9|TRBD2
CASSLVTSGFTDTQYF
TGTGCCAGCAGCTTAGTGACTAGCGGGTTCACAGATACGCAGTATTTT
>TRBJ2-7|-|TRBV18|TRBD2
CASSPPAGVEQYF
TGTGCCAGCTCACCACCGGCGGGGGTCGAGCAGTACTTC
>TRBJ2-7|-|TRBV5-1|TRBD1
CASSLIQGDYEQYF
TGCGCCAGCAGCTTGATACAGGGGGACTACGAGCAGTACTTC
>TRBJ2-2|-|TRBV7-8|TRBD2
CASSLAGGGSGELFF
TGTGCCAGCAGCTTAGCTGGCGGGGGGTCAGGGGAGCTGTTTTTT
>TRBJ2-5|-|TRBV4-3|-
CASSPSLSETQYF
TGCGCCAGCAGCCCGTCTTTGTCCGAGACCCAGTACTTC
>TRBJ2-5|few|TRBV6-1|TRBD1
CASGQVFGTQYF
TGTGCCAGCGGACAGGTTTTCGGGACCCAGTACTTC
>TRBJ1-2|-|TRBV10-3|TRBD1
CAIRSDRANYGYTF
TGTGCCATCAGAAGCGACAGGGCGAACTATGGCTACACCTTC
>TRBJ2-7|-|TRBV19|-
CASSVATAAYEQYF
TGTGCCAGTTCCGTCGCGACTGCTGCCTACGAGCAGTACTTC
>TRBJ2-3|-|TRBV2|TRBD1
CAGRQGADTQYF
TGTGCCGGACGACAGGGGGCAGATACGCAGTATTTT
>TRBJ2-3|-|TRBV9|TRBD1
CASNPGTGSDTQYF
TGTGCCAGCAATCCAGGGACAGGGTCAGATACGCAGTATTTT
>TRBJ2-5|-|TRBV6-6|TRBD1
CASSSETGAVGEQYF
TGTGCCAGCAGTTCAGAGACAGGGGCGGTCGGAGAGCAGTACTTC
>TRBJ2-3|few|TRBV5-1|TRBD1
CASSPGGDTQYF
TGCGCCAGCAGCCCAGGGGGAGATACGCAGTATTTT
>TRBJ1-2|few|TRBV28|-
CASRIQGSYGYTF
TGTGCCAGCAGGATACAGGGTTCCTATGGCTACACCTTC
>TRBJ2-5|-|TRBV5-1|-
CASSQDRRQETQYF
TGCGCCAGCAGCCAGGACAGACGCCAAGAGACCCAGTACTTC
>TRBJ2-1|-|TRBV15|TRBD2
CATSSPRGEANNEQFF
TGTGCCACCAGCAGCCCCCGGGGGGAGGCGAACAATGAGCAGTTCTTC
>TRBJ1-2|-|TRBV10-3|TRBD1
CAISVGQGAGGYTF
TGTGCCATCAGTGTAGGCCAGGGGGCTGGTGGCTACACCTTC
>TRBJ2-2|-|TRBV5-4|TRBD1
CASSSRGGASGELFF
TGTGCCAGCAGCTCGAGAGGGGGCGCATCCGGGGAGCTGTTTTTT
>TRBJ2-7|-|TRBV5-1|TRBD1
CASSAGGKGVYEQYF
TGCGCCAGCAGCGCAGGGGGCAAGGGGGTATACGAGCAGTACTTC
>TRBJ2-3|-|TRBV27|TRBD2
CASSLWLAGTDTQYF
TGTGCCAGCAGTTTATGGCTAGCGGGCACAGATACGCAGTATTTT
>TRBJ1-1|-|TRBV11-2|-
CASSPPGPGTEAFF
TGTGCCAGCAGCCCTCCCGGGCCGGGGACTGAAGCTTTCTTT
>TRBJ1-6|few|TRBV30|TRBD1
CAWSTSTGETSPLHF
TGTGCCTGGAGTACCTCGACAGGGGAGACTTCACCCCTCCACTTT
>TRBJ1-4|-|TRBV6-5|TRBD1
CASSAGTGTEKLFF
TGTGCCAGCAGTGCCGGGACAGGGACTGAAAAACTGTTTTTT
>TRBJ2-7|-|TRBV4-1|TRBD2
CASSQGASGSYEQYF
TGCGCCAGCAGCCAAGGAGCTAGCGGCTCCTACGAGCAGTACTTC
>TRBJ2-2|-|TRBV25-1|TRBD1
CASSVTGAGELFF
TGTGCCAGCAGTGTGACAGGGGCCGGGGAGCTGTTTTTT
>TRBJ2-7|-|TRBV28|TRBD2
CASSSQTSGGLWSPYEQYF
TGTGCCAGCAGTTCGCAGACTAGCGGGGGCCTTTGGAGCCCCTACGAGCAGTACTTC